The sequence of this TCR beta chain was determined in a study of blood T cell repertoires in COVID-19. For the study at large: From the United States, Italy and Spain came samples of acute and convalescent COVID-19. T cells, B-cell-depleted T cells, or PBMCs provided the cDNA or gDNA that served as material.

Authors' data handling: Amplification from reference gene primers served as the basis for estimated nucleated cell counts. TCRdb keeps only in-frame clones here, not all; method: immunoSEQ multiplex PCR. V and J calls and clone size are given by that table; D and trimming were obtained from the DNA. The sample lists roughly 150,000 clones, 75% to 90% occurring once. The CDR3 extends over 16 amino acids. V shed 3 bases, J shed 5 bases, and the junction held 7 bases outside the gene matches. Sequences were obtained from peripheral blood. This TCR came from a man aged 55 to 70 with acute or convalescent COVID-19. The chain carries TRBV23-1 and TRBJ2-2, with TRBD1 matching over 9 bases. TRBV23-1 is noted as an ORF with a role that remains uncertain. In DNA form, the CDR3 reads TGCGCCAGCAGTCAGGCCCCGACAGGGGGTACCGGGGAGCTGTTTTTT. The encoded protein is CASSQAPTGGTGELFF.